What follows describes a single T cell receptor beta chain. The protocol was immunoSEQ multiplex PCR, while the TCRdb copy is restricted to in-frame clones and leaves out a portion. The sample includes 55,000 to 65,000 clones, approximately 91% of them seen just once. The data were obtained in a study of blood T cell repertoires in COVID-19. Study-wide context: PBMCs, B-cell-depleted T cells, or T cells were the source of the cDNA or gDNA that made up the material.

V shed 1 base and J shed 1 base, with 20 bases lying between them. The CDR3 is made up of 18 amino acids. From germline, CDR1 is MDHEN and CDR2 SYDVKM. Sequencing was done on a sample of peripheral blood. The rearrangement links TRBV28 to TRBJ2-7; D not certain. This clonotype was sampled from a human donor in a cohort sampled during active COVID-19. The CDR3 reads CASSLFSVKMVESYEQYF. The CDR3 DNA sequence: TGTGCCAGCAGTTTATTCTCGGTAAAGATGGTAGAGTCCTACGAGCAGTACTTC.